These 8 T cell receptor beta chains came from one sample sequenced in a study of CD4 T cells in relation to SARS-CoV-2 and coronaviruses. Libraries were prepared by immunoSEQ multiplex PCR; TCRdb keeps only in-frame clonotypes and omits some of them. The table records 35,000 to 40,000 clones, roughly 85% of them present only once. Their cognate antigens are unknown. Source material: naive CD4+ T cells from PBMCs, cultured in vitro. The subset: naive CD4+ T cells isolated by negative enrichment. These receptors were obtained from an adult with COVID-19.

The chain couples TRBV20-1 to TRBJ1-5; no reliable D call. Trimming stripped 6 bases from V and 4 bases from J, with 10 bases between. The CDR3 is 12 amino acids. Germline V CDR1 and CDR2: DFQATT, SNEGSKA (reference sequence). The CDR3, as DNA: TGCAGTGCGAGTCCCGCTAATCAGCCCCAGCATTTT. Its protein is CSASPANQPQHF.

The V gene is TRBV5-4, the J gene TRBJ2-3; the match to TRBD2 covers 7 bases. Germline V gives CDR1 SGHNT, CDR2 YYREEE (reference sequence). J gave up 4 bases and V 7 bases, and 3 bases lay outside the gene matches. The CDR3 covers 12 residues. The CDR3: CASQRGADTQYF. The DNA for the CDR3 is TGTGCCAGCCAGCGGGGCGCAGATACGCAGTATTTT.

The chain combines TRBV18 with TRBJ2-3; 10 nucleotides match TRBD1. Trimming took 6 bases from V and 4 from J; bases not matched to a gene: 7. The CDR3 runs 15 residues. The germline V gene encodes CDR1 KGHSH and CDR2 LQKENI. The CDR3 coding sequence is TGTGCCAGCTCGCCGGGACAGGGGCGGTCAGATACGCAGTATTTT. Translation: CASSPGQGRSDTQYF.

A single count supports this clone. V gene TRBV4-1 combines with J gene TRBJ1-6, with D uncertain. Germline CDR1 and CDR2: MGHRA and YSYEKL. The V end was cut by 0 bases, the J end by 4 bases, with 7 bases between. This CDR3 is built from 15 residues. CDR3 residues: CASSQDAGYNSPLHF. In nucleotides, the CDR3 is TGCGCCAGCAGCCAAGACGCGGGATATAATTCACCCCTCCACTTT.

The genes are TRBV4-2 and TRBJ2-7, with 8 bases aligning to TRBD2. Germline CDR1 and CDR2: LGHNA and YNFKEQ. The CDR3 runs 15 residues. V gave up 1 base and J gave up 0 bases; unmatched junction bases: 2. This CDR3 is CASSQAGTSSYEQYF. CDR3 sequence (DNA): TGTGCCAGCAGCCAAGCCGGGACTAGCTCCTACGAGCAGTACTTC.

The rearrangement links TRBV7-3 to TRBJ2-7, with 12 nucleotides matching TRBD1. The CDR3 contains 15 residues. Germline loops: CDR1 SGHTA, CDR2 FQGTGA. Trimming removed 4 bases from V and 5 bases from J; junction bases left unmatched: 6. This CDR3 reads CASSYSGTGGHEQYF. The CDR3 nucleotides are TGTGCCAGCAGCTATTCCGGGACAGGGGGCCACGAGCAGTACTTC. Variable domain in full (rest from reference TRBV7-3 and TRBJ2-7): GAGVSQTPSNKVTEKGKYVELRCDPISGHTALYWYRQSLGQGPEFLIYFQGTGAADDSGLPNDRFFAVRPEGSVSTLKIQRTERGDSAVYLCASSYSGTGGHEQYFGPGTRLTVT.

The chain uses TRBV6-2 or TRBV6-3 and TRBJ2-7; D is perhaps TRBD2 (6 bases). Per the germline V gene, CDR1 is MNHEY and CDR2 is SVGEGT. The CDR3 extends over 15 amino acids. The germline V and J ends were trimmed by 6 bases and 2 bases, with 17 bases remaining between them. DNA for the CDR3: TGTGCCAGCAGCCCTAGTTGGAGACTAGCCTACGAGCAGTACTTC. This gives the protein CASSPSWRLAYEQYF.

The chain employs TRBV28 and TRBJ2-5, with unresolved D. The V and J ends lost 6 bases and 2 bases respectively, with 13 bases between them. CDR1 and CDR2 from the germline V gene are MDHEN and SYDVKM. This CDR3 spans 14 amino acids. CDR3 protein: CASRNQRRQETQYF. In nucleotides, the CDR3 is TGTGCCAGCAGAAATCAACGGCGGCAAGAGACCCAGTACTTC.